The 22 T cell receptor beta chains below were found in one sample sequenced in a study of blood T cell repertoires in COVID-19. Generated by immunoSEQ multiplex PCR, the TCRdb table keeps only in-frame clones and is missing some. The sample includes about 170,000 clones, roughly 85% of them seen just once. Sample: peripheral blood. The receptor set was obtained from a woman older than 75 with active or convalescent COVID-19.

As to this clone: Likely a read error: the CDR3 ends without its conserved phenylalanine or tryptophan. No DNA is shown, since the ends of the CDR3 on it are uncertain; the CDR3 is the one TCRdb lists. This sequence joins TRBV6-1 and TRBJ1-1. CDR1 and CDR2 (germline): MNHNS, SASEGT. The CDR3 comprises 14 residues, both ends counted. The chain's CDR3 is CASSEARSSEGWVV.

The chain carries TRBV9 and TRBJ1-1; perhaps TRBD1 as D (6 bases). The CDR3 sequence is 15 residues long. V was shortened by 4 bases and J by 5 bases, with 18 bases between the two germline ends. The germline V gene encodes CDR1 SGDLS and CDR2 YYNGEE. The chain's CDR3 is CASSSVEGVRTEAFF. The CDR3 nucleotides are TGTGCCAGCAGCTCCGTTGAGGGGGTGAGAACTGAAGCTTTCTTT.

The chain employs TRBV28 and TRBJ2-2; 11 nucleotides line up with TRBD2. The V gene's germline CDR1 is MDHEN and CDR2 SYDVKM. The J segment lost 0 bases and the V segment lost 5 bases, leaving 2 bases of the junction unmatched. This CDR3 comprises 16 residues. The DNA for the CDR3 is TGTGCCAGCAGTCATAGCGGGAGGGCGAACACCGGGGAGCTGTTTTTT. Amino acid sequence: CASSHSGRANTGELFF.

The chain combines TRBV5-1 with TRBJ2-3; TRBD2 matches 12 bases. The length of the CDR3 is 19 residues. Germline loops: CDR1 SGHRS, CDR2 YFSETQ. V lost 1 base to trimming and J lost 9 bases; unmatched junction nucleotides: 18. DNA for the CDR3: TGCGCCAGCAGCTTGTCCGGGACTAGCGGGTCGAGCGCTTTACCGACGCAGTATTTT. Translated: CASSLSGTSGSSALPTQYF.

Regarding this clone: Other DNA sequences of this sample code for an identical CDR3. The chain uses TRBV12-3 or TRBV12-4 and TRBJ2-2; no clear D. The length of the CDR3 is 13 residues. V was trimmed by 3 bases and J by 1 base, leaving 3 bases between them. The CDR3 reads CASSFRNTGELFF. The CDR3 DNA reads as TGTGCCAGCAGTTTCCGGAACACCGGGGAGCTGTTTTTT.

DNA for the CDR3: TGTGCCAGCAGCTCGCCCGCGGGAGGGTCTACTGGTGAGCAGTTCTTC. Its translation: CASSSPAGGSTGEQFF. The rearrangement joins TRBV7-6 to TRBJ2-1, with 9 bases lining up with TRBD2. This CDR3 spans 16 amino acids. J lost 9 bases, V lost 4 bases, and 13 bases had no gene match. CDR1 and CDR2 from the germline V gene are SGHVS and FNYEAQ.

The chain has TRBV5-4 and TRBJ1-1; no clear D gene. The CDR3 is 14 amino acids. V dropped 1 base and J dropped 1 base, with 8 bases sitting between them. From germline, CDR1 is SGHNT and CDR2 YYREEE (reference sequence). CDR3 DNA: TGTGCCAGCAGCTTGAAGAGAAGGAACACTGAAGCTTTCTTT. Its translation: CASSLKRRNTEAFF. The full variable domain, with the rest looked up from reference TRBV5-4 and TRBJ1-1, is ETGVTQSPTHLIKTRGQQVTLRCSSQSGHNTVSWYQQALGQGPQFIFQYYREEENGRGNFPPRFSGLQFPNYSSELNVNALELDDSALYLCASSLKRRNTEAFFGQGTRLTVV.

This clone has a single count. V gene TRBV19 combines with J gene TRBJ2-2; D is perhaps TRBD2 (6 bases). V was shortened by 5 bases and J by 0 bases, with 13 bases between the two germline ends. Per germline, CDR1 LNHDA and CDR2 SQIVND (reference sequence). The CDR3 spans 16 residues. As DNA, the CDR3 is TGTGCCAGTAGTGCGGGAACGATTACGAACACCGGGGAGCTGTTTTTT. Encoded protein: CASSAGTITNTGELFF.

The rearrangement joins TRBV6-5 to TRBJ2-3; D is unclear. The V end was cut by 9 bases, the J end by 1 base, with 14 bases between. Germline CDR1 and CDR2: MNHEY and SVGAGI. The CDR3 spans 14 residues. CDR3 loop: CASALGGGTDTQYF. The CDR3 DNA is TGTGCCAGTGCCCTCGGTGGAGGCACAGATACGCAGTATTTT.

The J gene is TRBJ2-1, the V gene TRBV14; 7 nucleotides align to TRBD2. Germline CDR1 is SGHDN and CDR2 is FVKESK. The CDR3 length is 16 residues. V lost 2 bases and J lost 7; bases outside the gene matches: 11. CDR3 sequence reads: CASSQWDAGVRNEQFF. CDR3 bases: TGTGCCAGCAGCCAATGGGACGCGGGAGTGAGGAATGAGCAGTTCTTC.

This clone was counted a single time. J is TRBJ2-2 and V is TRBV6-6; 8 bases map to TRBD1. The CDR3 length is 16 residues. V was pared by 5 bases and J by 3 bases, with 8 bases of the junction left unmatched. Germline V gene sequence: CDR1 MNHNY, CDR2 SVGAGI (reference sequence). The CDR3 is CASSNAGGQYTGELFF. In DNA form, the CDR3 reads TGTGCCAGCAGTAACGCAGGGGGCCAGTACACCGGGGAGCTGTTTTTT.

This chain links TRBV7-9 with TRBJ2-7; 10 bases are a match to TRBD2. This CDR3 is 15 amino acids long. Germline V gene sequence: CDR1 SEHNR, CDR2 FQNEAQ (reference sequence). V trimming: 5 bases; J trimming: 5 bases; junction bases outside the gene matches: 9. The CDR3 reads CASSVTSGVLNEQYF. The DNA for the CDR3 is TGTGCCAGCAGCGTAACTAGCGGGGTCCTAAACGAGCAGTACTTC. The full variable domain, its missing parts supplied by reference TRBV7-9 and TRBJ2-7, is DTGVSQNPRHKITKRGQNVTFRCDPISEHNRLYWYRQTLGQGPEFLTYFQNEAQLEKSRLLSDRFSAERPKGSFSTLEIQRTEQGDSAMYLCASSVTSGVLNEQYFGPGTRLTVT.

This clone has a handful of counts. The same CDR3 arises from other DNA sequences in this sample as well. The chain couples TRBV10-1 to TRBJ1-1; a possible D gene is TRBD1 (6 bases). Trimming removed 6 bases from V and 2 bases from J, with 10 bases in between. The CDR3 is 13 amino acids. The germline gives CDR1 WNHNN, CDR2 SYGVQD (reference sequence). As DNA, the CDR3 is TGCGCCAGCAGCGGACAGATCAACACTGAAGCTTTCTTT. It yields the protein CASSGQINTEAFF.

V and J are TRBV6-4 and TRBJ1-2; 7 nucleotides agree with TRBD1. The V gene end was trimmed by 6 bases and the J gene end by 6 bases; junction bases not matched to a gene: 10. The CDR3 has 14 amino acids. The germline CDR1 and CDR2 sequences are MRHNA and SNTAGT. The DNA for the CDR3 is TGTGCCAGCAGCCCTCGACAGGGCTCGAATGGCTACACCTTC. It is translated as CASSPRQGSNGYTF.

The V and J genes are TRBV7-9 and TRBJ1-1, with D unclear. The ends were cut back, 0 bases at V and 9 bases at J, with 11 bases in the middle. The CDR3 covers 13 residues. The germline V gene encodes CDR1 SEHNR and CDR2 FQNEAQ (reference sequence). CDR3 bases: TGTGCCAGCAGCTTAGCGCGCACAGTCCAAGCTTTCTTT. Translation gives CASSLARTVQAFF.

The chain's CDR3 is CASTFRGVGETQYF. CDR3 nucleotide sequence: TGTGCCAGCACATTCCGGGGGGTGGGAGAGACCCAGTACTTC. This chain connects TRBV21-1 to TRBJ2-5; TRBD2 is taken as the D call from the table, unchecked against the DNA. TRBV21-1 is tagged as a pseudogene. The CDR3 consists of 14 residues.

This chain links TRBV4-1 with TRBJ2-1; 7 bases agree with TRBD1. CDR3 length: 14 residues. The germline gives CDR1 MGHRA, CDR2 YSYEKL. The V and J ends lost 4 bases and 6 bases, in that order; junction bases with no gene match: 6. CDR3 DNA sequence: TGCGCCAGCAGCCGCGCCCGGGACAGCAATGAGCAGTTCTTC. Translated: CASSRARDSNEQFF.

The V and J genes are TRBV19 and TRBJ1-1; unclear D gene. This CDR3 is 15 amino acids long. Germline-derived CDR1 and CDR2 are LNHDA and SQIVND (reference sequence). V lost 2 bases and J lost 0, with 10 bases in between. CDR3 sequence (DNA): TGTGCCAGTAGTATAACGGCGGCCTTGAACACTGAAGCTTTCTTT. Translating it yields CASSITAALNTEAFF.

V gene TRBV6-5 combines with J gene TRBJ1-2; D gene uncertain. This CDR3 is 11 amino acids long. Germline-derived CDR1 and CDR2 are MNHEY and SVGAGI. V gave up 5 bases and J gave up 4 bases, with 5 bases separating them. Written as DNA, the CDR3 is TGTGCCAGCAGTCACAGCTATGGCTACACCTTC. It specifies CASSHSYGYTF.

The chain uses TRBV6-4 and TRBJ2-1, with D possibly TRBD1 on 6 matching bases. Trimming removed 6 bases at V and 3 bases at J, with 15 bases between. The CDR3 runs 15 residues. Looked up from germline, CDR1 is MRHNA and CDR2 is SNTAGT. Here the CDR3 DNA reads TGTGCCAGCAGCAGAGGGGGTGGGAACTACAATGAGCAGTTCTTC. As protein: CASSRGGGNYNEQFF.

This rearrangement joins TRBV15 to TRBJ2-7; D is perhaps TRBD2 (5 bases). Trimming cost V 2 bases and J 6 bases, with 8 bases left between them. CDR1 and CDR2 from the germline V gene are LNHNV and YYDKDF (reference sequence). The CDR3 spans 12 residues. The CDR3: CATSRPGGEQYF. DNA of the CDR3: TGTGCCACCAGCAGACCAGGAGGCGAGCAGTACTTC.

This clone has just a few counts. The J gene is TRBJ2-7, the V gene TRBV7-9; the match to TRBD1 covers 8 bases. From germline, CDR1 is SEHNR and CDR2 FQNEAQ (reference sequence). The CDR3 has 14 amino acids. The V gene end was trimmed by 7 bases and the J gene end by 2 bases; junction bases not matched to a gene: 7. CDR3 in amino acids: CASITGTGTYEQYF. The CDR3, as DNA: TGTGCCAGCATCACCGGGACAGGTACCTACGAGCAGTACTTC. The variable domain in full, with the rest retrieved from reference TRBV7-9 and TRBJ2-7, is DTGVSQNPRHKITKRGQNVTFRCDPISEHNRLYWYRQTLGQGPEFLTYFQNEAQLEKSRLLSDRFSAERPKGSFSTLEIQRTEQGDSAMYLCASITGTGTYEQYFGPGTRLTVT.